This T cell receptor beta chain came from a study of blood T cell repertoires in COVID-19. About the study: The origin of the acute and convalescent COVID-19 samples was the United States, Italy and Spain. T cells, B-cell-depleted T cells, or PBMCs supplied cDNA or gDNA.

Trimming took off 5 bases at V and 10 bases at J, with 17 bases between the two ends. Germline lookup yields CDR1 KGHSH and CDR2 LQKENI. This CDR3 contains 14 residues. As originally analysed: Estimation of nucleated cell counts relied on the amplification of reference gene primers. Profiling relied on immunoSEQ multiplex PCR, and the TCRdb table lists in-frame clones only, not all of them. D and trimming were read from the DNA, whereas the V and J calls and clone size are those reported in that table. The sample holds 130,000 to 150,000 clones; 84% are singletons and the top ten take around 9.6%. This clonotype was obtained from a man aged 60 to 69 with active or convalescent COVID-19. The sequencing sample was made of peripheral blood. The chain joins TRBV18 to TRBJ2-2; tentative D call: TRBD1 (6 bases). This CDR3 is CASSNGDGGAELFF. In DNA form, the CDR3 reads TGTGCCAGCTCAAACGGAGATGGGGGCGCGGAGCTGTTTTTT.